One and the same sample provided the 20 T cell receptor beta chains below, sequenced in a study of tissue T cells after allogeneic stem cell transplantation. The time point denotes: mouse harvest day 7 after allogeneic transplant. Tail vein injection delivered 10^7 T-cell-depleted bone marrow cells and 10^6 splenic CD5+ T cells. TCRdb keeps only in-frame clones here, not all; method: immunoSEQ multiplex PCR. Of 6,000 or so clones in the sample, roughly 48% were seen once. Sequenced: gut tissue. These TCRs come from a female BALB/c mouse given C57BL/6 T cells with graft-versus-host disease after an allogeneic hematopoietic cell transplant.

This clone was seen only a few times. The gene names here belong to mouse. The CDR3 is cut off 1 residue early in the read; its end comes from the germline J gene. The chain carries TRBV3 and TRBJ2-7; D is ambiguous. V was pared by 2 bases and J by 3 bases, with 5 bases between. Germline V gives CDR1 SNHLY, CDR2 FYNGKV (reference sequence). The CDR3 extends over 12 amino acids. CDR3 DNA, as far as it was read: TGTGCCAGCAGCTTAAACATCTATGAACAGTAC. This encodes CASSLNIYEQY. The whole CDR3 is CASSLNIYEQYF.

This clone appeared a few times. All gene names here are mouse names. The read falls 1 residue short of the CDR3 end, and the missing part is taken from the germline J gene. V gene TRBV23 combines with J gene TRBJ1-5. Germline V lookup: CDR1 KGHTA, CDR2 FQNQQP. CDR3 length: 13 amino acids. The DNA read from the CDR3 is TGCTCCAGCAGTCAATCAAGAGACCAGGCTCCGCTT. Translated: CSSSQSRDQAPL. The entire CDR3 protein reads CSSSQSRDQAPLF.

This clone was detected only a few times. Mouse germline and gene names are used. The CDR3 end is not reached by the read, which stops 1 residue before it; the germline J gene fills it in. The chain is built from TRBV5 and TRBJ2-5; 11 bases map to TRBD2. The CDR3 length is 14 residues. The J segment lost 5 bases and the V segment lost 4 bases, leaving 2 bases of the junction unmatched. The V gene's germline CDR1 is LGHNA and CDR2 YNLKQL (reference sequence). CDR3 sequence: CASSPGLGGDTQYF. The sequenced CDR3 bases are TGTGCCAGCAGCCCTGGACTGGGGGGAGACACCCAGTAC.

This clone turned up a few times. Gene and germline names: mouse. From the germline J gene comes the end of the CDR3, since the read stops 1 residue before it. V is TRBV5 and J is TRBJ2-7, with 8 bases matching TRBD2. The CDR3 sequence is 13 residues long. The V segment lost 5 bases and the J segment 4 bases; nucleotides outside the gene matches: 4. Germline CDR1 LGHNA, CDR2 YNLKQL (reference sequence). The CDR3 sequence is CASSSDWGYEQYF. CDR3 bases read: TGTGCCAGCAGCTCAGACTGGGGTTATGAACAGTAC.

A remark on this clone: Here the gene names and germline are mouse. The read terminates 1 residue ahead of where the CDR3 ends, so the germline J gene completes it. The chain couples TRBV13-2 to TRBJ1-2; 9 bases are a match to TRBD1. J gave up 4 bases and V 4 bases, and 8 bases lay outside the gene matches. The CDR3 consists of 15 residues. Germline values: CDR1 NNHNN, CDR2 SYGAGS (reference sequence). CDR3: CASGQGQGFGSDYTF. The covered CDR3 bases are TGTGCCAGCGGTCAGGGACAGGGTTTCGGCTCCGACTACACC.

With regard to this clone: Mouse gene names apply. The CDR3 goes on 1 residue after the read ends, and that part is filled in from the germline J gene. This chain links TRBV16 with TRBJ2-5, with D perhaps given as TRBD1 or TRBD2 (6 bases each). The CDR3 length is 13 residues. Trimming pared 3 bases from V and 6 bases from J, leaving 10 bases between. Germline V gene lookup returns CDR1 SGHSA and CDR2 FRNQAP. Incomplete CDR3 DNA: TGTGCAAGCAGCTTGGGGGCCTCGGACACCCAGTAC. Encoded protein: CASSLGASDTQY. The entire CDR3 is CASSLGASDTQYF.

This clone is large in the sample. Gene names and germline match the mouse. The observed sequence ends 1 residue before the CDR3 terminus, with the missing tail filled in from the germline J gene. The J gene is TRBJ2-7, the V gene TRBV23; TRBD2 is taken as the D call from the table, unchecked against the DNA. The germline V gene encodes CDR1 KGHTA and CDR2 FQNQQP. The CDR3 length is 13 residues. CDR3 loop: CSSSRDWGGEQYF. The DNA read from the CDR3 is TGCTCCAGCAGTAGGGACTGGGGGGGAGAACAGTAC.

Regarding this clone: Gene and germline names: mouse. The DNA ends 1 residue before the CDR3 does, and the rest of the CDR3 is filled in from the germline J gene. The rearrangement uses TRBV26 and TRBJ2-1; 11 nucleotides line up with TRBD2. Germline CDR1 and CDR2: KGHPV and FQNQEV (reference sequence). J gave up 7 bases and V 5 bases, and 10 bases lay outside the gene matches. The CDR3 contains 16 residues. The sequenced part of the CDR3 DNA is TGTGCCAGCAGTATTGACTGGGGGGGGAGGGGCGCTGAGCAGTTC. Protein sequence: CASSIDWGGRGAEQF. In full, the CDR3 is CASSIDWGGRGAEQFF.

Comment on this clone: Gene names are the mouse ones. The sequence runs out 1 residue before the end of the CDR3; the remainder is reconstructed from the germline J gene. The V gene is TRBV16, the J gene TRBJ2-5, with D possibly matching TRBD1 (6 bases). The CDR3 loop spans 14 amino acids. Trimming cost V 0 bases and J 3 bases, with 7 bases left between them. From germline, CDR1 is SGHSA and CDR2 FRNQAP. CDR3 bases read: TGTGCAAGCAGCTTAGAGAGGGGGCAAGACACCCAGTAC. It codes for CASSLERGQDTQY. The entire CDR3 is CASSLERGQDTQYF.

As regards this clone: The listed genes are named as in mouse. The sequence runs out 1 residue before the end of the CDR3; the remainder is reconstructed from the germline J gene. This sequence joins TRBV26 and TRBJ1-1; TRBD1 agrees at 9 bases. This CDR3 is built from 14 residues. J was trimmed by 3 bases and V by 3 bases; bases with no gene match: 2. CDR1 and CDR2 from the germline V gene are KGHPV and FQNQEV (reference sequence). The CDR3 bases that were read are TGTGCCAGCAGTCTTACAGGGGGCGACACAGAAGTCTTC. Residues: CASSLTGGDTEVF. The full CDR3 is CASSLTGGDTEVFF.

This clone was observed a few times. The germline and genes are mouse ones. The CDR3 is cut off 1 residue early in the read; its end comes from the germline J gene. The V call is TRBV5, the J call TRBJ2-7; 10 nucleotides align to TRBD1. The CDR3 covers 13 residues. V shed 4 bases, J shed 4 bases, and the junction held 1 base outside the gene matches. The germline V gene has CDR1 LGHNA and CDR2 YNLKQL (reference sequence). The sequenced CDR3 bases are TGTGCCAGCAGCCCGGACAGGGGGTATGAACAGTAC. Amino acids: CASSPDRGYEQY. The whole CDR3 protein reads CASSPDRGYEQYF.

As to this clone: Genes and germline come from the mouse. The read stops 1 residue short of the end of the CDR3; the missing end is completed from the germline J gene. This chain joins TRBV23 and TRBJ2-5; the table's TRBD2 call for D was not verified on the DNA. Per the germline V gene, CDR1 is KGHTA and CDR2 is FQNQQP. The length of the CDR3 is 12 residues. The CDR3 loop reads CSSTDWGDTQYF. The CDR3 DNA, read in part, is TGCTCCAGCACAGACTGGGGGGACACCCAGTAC.

With respect to this clone: The gene names given are mouse names. The DNA ends 1 residue before the CDR3 does, and the rest of the CDR3 is filled in from the germline J gene. J is TRBJ2-7 and V is TRBV30; 14 nucleotides match TRBD2. The CDR3 sequence is 14 residues long. Germline-derived CDR1 and CDR2 are SQVVS and ANEGSEA. The V gene end was trimmed by 6 bases and the J gene end by 4 bases; junction bases not matched to a gene: 5. The CDR3 is CSSRDWGGEYEQYF. Partial CDR3 DNA: TGTAGTTCCAGGGACTGGGGGGGCGAGTATGAACAGTAC.

Of note for this clone: Mouse gene names apply. The read ends 1 residue before the CDR3 terminus; that terminus is restored from the germline J gene. The chain joins TRBV26 to TRBJ2-5; the D is unclear. CDR1 is KGHPV, CDR2 FQNQEV, per germline (reference sequence). The CDR3 totals 12 residues. V lost 2 bases, J lost 3 bases, and 3 bases lay in between. CDR3 DNA, as far as it was read: TGTGCCAGCAGTCTGAGGCAAGACACCCAGTAC. It codes for CASSLRQDTQY. The entire CDR3 reads CASSLRQDTQYF.

With respect to this clone: All gene names here are mouse names. The read is 1 residue too short to cover the CDR3 end, so that end is filled in from the germline J gene. The chain is built from TRBV26 and TRBJ2-7, with a tentative D call TRBD1 (6 bases). Trimming took 4 bases from V and 6 from J, leaving 7 bases between them. The length of the CDR3 is 11 residues. CDR1 is KGHPV and CDR2 is FQNQEV in the germline V gene (reference sequence). CDR3 sequence reads: CASSQGVEQYF. CDR3 DNA (partial): TGTGCCAGCAGTCAGGGGGTTGAACAGTAC.

Concerning this clone itself: Genes and germline come from the mouse. The read stops 1 residue short of the end of the CDR3; the missing end is completed from the germline J gene. Other DNA sequences from this sample encode an identical CDR3 as well. The rearrangement uses TRBV26 and TRBJ1-1; D is unresolved. Trimming pared 2 bases from V and 1 base from J, leaving 5 bases between. CDR1 and CDR2 from the germline V gene are KGHPV and FQNQEV (reference sequence). The CDR3 extends over 13 amino acids. The CDR3 reads CASSLRQNTEVFF. The sequenced part of the CDR3 DNA is TGTGCCAGCAGTCTGCGACAAAACACAGAAGTCTTC.

This clone has a handful of counts. Genes and germline are mouse. The CDR3 extends 1 residue past the end of the read, so its final part is completed from the germline J gene. The V gene is TRBV3, the J gene TRBJ2-7; 12 bases line up with TRBD2. The length of the CDR3 is 14 residues. Germline assignment: CDR1 SNHLY and CDR2 FYNGKV (reference sequence). Trimming removed 3 bases from V and 7 bases from J; junction bases left unmatched: 4. CDR3 bases read: TGTGCCAGCAGCTTTTGGGACTGGGGGGACGAACAGTAC. Its translation is CASSFWDWGDEQY. The entire CDR3 protein reads CASSFWDWGDEQYF.

By proportion, this clone is large (0.1 to 1%). Gene labels here are mouse ones. The CDR3 end falls 1 residue outside the read, so it is completed with the germline J gene. The chain employs TRBV16 and TRBJ2-7, with D perhaps given as TRBD1 or TRBD2 (5 bases each). Between the trimmed V and J ends, which lost 4 bases and 3 bases, there was a span of 7 bases. Germline loops: CDR1 SGHSA, CDR2 FRNQAP. The length of the CDR3 is 12 residues. The CDR3 sequence: CASSWGFYEQYF. The sequenced part of the CDR3 DNA is TGTGCAAGCAGCTGGGGCTTCTATGAACAGTAC.

Details on this clone: Germline and genes: mouse. The read halts 1 residue ahead of the CDR3 end, with the missing end drawn from the germline J gene. This chain connects TRBV26 to TRBJ1-4; D is uncertain. CDR1 and CDR2 (germline): KGHPV, FQNQEV (reference sequence). The CDR3 length is 14 residues. Between the trimmed V and J ends, which lost 4 bases and 3 bases, there was a span of 9 bases. The part of the CDR3 DNA that was read is TGTGCCAGCAGTCCCTCGGGGACCAACGAAAGATTATTT. As protein: CASSPSGTNERLF. The entire CDR3 reads CASSPSGTNERLFF.

Worth noting for this clone: Each gene name is a mouse one. With the read ending 1 residue before the CDR3 end, the germline J gene is used to fill in that end. This chain joins TRBV26 and TRBJ2-3; D unclear. The germline V gene encodes CDR1 KGHPV and CDR2 FQNQEV (reference sequence). Trimming removed 3 bases from V and 0 bases from J, with 4 bases in between. The CDR3 is 13 residues long. The CDR3 protein is CASSLNSAETLYF. The covered CDR3 bases are TGTGCCAGCAGTCTCAACAGTGCAGAAACGCTGTAT.